These 28 T cell receptor beta chains were sequenced from one sample in a study of shared clonotypes between healthy human individuals. Clones were sequenced by immunoSEQ multiplex PCR, and TCRdb holds only the in-frame ones, with some missing. The sample comprises 950,000 to 1,300,000 clones, 75% of which are singletons, and roughly 1.5% rests with the top ten. Sample: memory CD4+ T cells sorted from blood. Subset here: CD45RA-negative fraction. The receptors here all came from a young man in good health.

This sequence joins TRBV7-9 and TRBJ2-3, with a tentative D call TRBD1 (6 bases). Trimming pared 2 bases from V and 1 base from J, leaving 13 bases between. CDR3 length: 16 amino acids. Germline values: CDR1 SEHNR, CDR2 FQNEAQ (reference sequence). The CDR3 reads CASSLHPGQGTDTQYF. The DNA for the CDR3 is TGTGCCAGCAGCTTACATCCGGGACAAGGCACAGATACGCAGTATTTT. Full variable domain (rest looked up from reference TRBV7-9 and TRBJ2-3): DTGVSQNPRHKITKRGQNVTFRCDPISEHNRLYWYRQTLGQGPEFLTYFQNEAQLEKSRLLSDRFSAERPKGSFSTLEIQRTEQGDSAMYLCASSLHPGQGTDTQYFGPGTRLTVL.

The chain couples TRBV7-9 to TRBJ2-7; no reliable D call. The CDR3 spans 14 residues. The V end lost 0 bases, the J end lost 0 bases, and 6 bases lay between the germline ends. The germline V gene encodes CDR1 SEHNR and CDR2 FQNEAQ (reference sequence). CDR3 region: CASSLAPSSYEQYF. In DNA, the CDR3 is TGTGCCAGCAGCTTAGCGCCCAGCTCCTACGAGCAGTACTTC.

This clone was observed once. The chain has TRBV19 and TRBJ2-3, with D unclear. There are 13 residues in the CDR3. V was shortened by 5 bases and J by 11 bases, with 17 bases between the two germline ends. CDR1 LNHDA and CDR2 SQIVND come from the germline V gene (reference sequence). CDR3 residues: CASSLSGALLQYF. DNA of the CDR3: TGTGCCAGTAGTCTATCGGGTGCCCTTTTGCAGTATTTT.

The rearrangement links TRBV30 to TRBJ2-7; no clear D gene. The CDR3 totals 11 residues. Germline V CDR1 and CDR2: GTSNPN, SVGIG (reference sequence). The V end was cut by 2 bases, the J end by 6 bases, with 8 bases between. CDR3 amino acids: CAWSLRAEQYF. In DNA, the CDR3 is TGTGCCTGGAGTCTCCGGGCCGAGCAGTACTTC.

The genes are TRBV2 and TRBJ2-3; perhaps D is TRBD1 or TRBD2 (5 bases each). The ends were cut back, 8 bases at V and 6 bases at J, with 15 bases in the middle. CDR1 is SNHLY and CDR2 is FYNNEI in the germline V gene. This CDR3 has 13 residues. The CDR3 sequence: CASVTWGYDTQYF. The CDR3 bases are TGTGCCAGCGTGACCTGGGGGTACGATACGCAGTATTTT.

V usage is TRBV28 and J usage is TRBJ2-7; D unresolved. Trimming took 5 bases from V and 3 from J, leaving 14 bases between them. The germline CDR1 and CDR2 sequences are MDHEN and SYDVKM. The CDR3 sequence is 14 residues long. For the CDR3, the DNA is TGTGCCAGCAGTCCCGGCACAGCTAACTACGAGCAGTACTTC. This translates into CASSPGTANYEQYF.

This clone was counted between two and nine times. J is TRBJ2-5 and V is TRBV30; perhaps TRBD2 as D (6 bases). Trimming left V 2 bases short and J 5 bases short, with 18 bases between. CDR3 length equals 15 residues. Germline lookup yields CDR1 GTSNPN and CDR2 SVGIG (reference sequence). CDR3 sequence (DNA): TGTGCCTGGAGTCTAAGGCGGGGCACCGCGGAGACCCAGTACTTC. Its protein is CAWSLRRGTAETQYF. Based on the CDR3 plus reference TRBV30 and TRBJ2-5, the full variable domain is SQTIHQWPATLVQPVGSPLSLECTVEGTSNPNLYWYRQAAGRGLQLLFYSVGIGQISSEVPQNLSASRPQDRQFILSSKKLLLSDSGFYLCAWSLRRGTAETQYFGPGTRLLVL.

To note about this clone: An end of the junction does not agree with germline; a read error may underlie this. The J gene is TRBJ2-4, the V gene TRBV10-2; a possible D gene is TRBD1 (5 bases). Germline values: CDR1 WSHSY, CDR2 SAAADI. The CDR3 contains 14 residues. CDR3 protein: CASSVQGARFGANF. As DNA, the CDR3 is TGCGCCAGCAGTGTACAAGGGGCCCGGTTTGGGGCGAACTTC.

This chain joins TRBV13 and TRBJ2-7; 7 bases agree with TRBD1. Per the germline V gene, CDR1 is PRHDT and CDR2 is FYEKMQ (reference sequence). The CDR3 has 15 residues. With 2 bases clipped from V and 0 bases from J, the junction kept 4 bases outside the gene matches. The CDR3 nucleotides are TGTGCCAGCAGCTTAATTAGGGGGCTCTCCTACGAGCAGTACTTC. This encodes CASSLIRGLSYEQYF.

In regard to this clone: This CDR3 is also generated by other DNA sequences in the sample. This chain links TRBV11-2 with TRBJ2-5; D is unclear. This CDR3 has 11 amino acids. In germline, CDR1 is SGHAT, CDR2 FQNNGV. V gave up 5 bases and J gave up 1 base, with 2 bases separating them. CDR3 sequence: CASSRQETQYF. CDR3 nucleotides: TGTGCCAGCAGCCGCCAAGAGACCCAGTACTTC.

The chain combines TRBV4-3 with TRBJ1-5; possible D gene TRBD1, 5 bases. CDR3 length: 14 residues. The ends were cut back, 5 bases at V and 7 bases at J, with 15 bases in the middle. Per the germline V gene, CDR1 is LGHNA and CDR2 is YSLEER. CDR3 amino acids: CASSRGFGDQPQHF. The CDR3 nucleotides read TGCGCCAGCAGCAGAGGGTTTGGGGACCAGCCCCAGCATTTT.

V gene TRBV6-6 combines with J gene TRBJ1-5; D is possibly TRBD1 (5 bases). Germline loops: CDR1 MNHNY, CDR2 SVGAGI (reference sequence). V dropped 6 bases and J dropped 7 bases, with 22 bases sitting between them. This CDR3 region has 16 residues. The CDR3 bases are TGTGCCAGCAGGGCTAGTGGGGGGGGGTTTGGGCAGCCCCAGCATTTT. Translating gives CASRASGGGFGQPQHF.

This clone was observed a handful of times. This chain links TRBV5-1 with TRBJ1-2; perhaps TRBD1 as D (5 bases). The CDR3 runs to 15 residues. Trimming took 4 bases from V and 1 from J, leaving 14 bases between them. Germline lookup yields CDR1 SGHRS and CDR2 YFSETQ. The DNA of the CDR3 is TGCGCCAGCAGCATAGGCGGGGGAAATAACTATGGCTACACCTTC. This sequence encodes CASSIGGGNNYGYTF.

The chain employs TRBV18 and TRBJ1-4, with D perhaps TRBD1 (5 bases). Germline loops: CDR1 KGHSH, CDR2 LQKENI. The CDR3 covers 14 residues. The ends were cut back, 6 bases at V and 4 bases at J, with 12 bases in the middle. CDR3 coding DNA: TGTGCCAGCTCGCAGGGCAGTGGTAATGAAAAACTGTTTTTT. Its protein product is CASSQGSGNEKLFF.

This clone was seen only once. For the CDR3, the DNA is TGTGCCAGCAGCTTAGATGCGCGCGGAGAGCAGTTCTTC. This encodes CASSLDARGEQFF. V gene TRBV7-6 combines with J gene TRBJ2-1; D unresolved. The CDR3 has 13 amino acids. Germline V gene lookup returns CDR1 SGHVS and CDR2 FNYEAQ. V lost 1 base and J lost 10, with 11 bases in between. The variable domain in full, completed from reference TRBV7-6 and TRBJ2-1, reads GAGVSQSPRYKVTKRGQDVALRCDPISGHVSLYWYRQALGQGPEFLTYFNYEAQQDKSGLPNDRFSAERPEGSISTLTIQRTEQRDSAMYRCASSLDARGEQFFGPGTRLTVL.

The CDR3 nucleotides read TGTGCCAGCAGCTTGGGCCAGGGGTTGAGCGAGCAGTACTTC. Translation: CASSLGQGLSEQYF. The V and J genes are TRBV5-6 and TRBJ2-7, with a tentative D call TRBD1 (6 bases). CDR1 and CDR2 from the germline V gene are SGHDT and YYEEEE. The V end was cut by 0 bases, the J end by 6 bases, with 13 bases between. The CDR3 consists of 14 residues.

This clone was seen many times. The chain carries TRBV5-1 and TRBJ2-1, with TRBD2 matching 10 bases. CDR1 is SGHRS, CDR2 YFSETQ, per germline. The ends lost 6 bases at V and 8 bases at J; junction bases unmatched: 8. The CDR3 contains 14 residues. The CDR3 region has the DNA TGCGCCAGCAAAGGTGGGCTAGCGGGAGATGAGCAGTTCTTC. Protein sequence: CASKGGLAGDEQFF.

Many counts were recorded for this clone. The chain uses TRBV27 and TRBJ1-5; D is ambiguous. Trimming shortened V by 6 bases and J by 5 bases, and 5 bases separated the two germline ends. CDR1 MNHEY and CDR2 SMNVEV come from the germline V gene (reference sequence). CDR3 length equals 11 residues. The CDR3 reads CASRQDQPQHF. The CDR3 DNA sequence: TGTGCCAGCAGGCAAGATCAGCCCCAGCATTTT.

This clone was detected a few times. The chain joins TRBV10-1 to TRBJ2-7; tentative D call: TRBD1 (5 bases). In germline, CDR1 is WNHNN, CDR2 SYGVQD (reference sequence). Deletions cut 0 bases from V and 5 bases from J, with 11 bases between. CDR3 length: 14 residues. CDR3 coding DNA: TGCGCCAGCAGTGAGTCCTCAGGCAGGGACGAGCAGTACTTC. Translation gives CASSESSGRDEQYF.

The chain carries TRBV18 and TRBJ2-3; 7 positions match TRBD1. Germline V gene lookup returns CDR1 KGHSH and CDR2 LQKENI. J lost 2 bases, V lost 4 bases, and 3 bases had no gene match. The CDR3 runs 14 residues. This chain's CDR3 is CASSQTGFTDTQYF. The CDR3 DNA reads TGTGCCAGCTCACAGACAGGGTTCACAGATACGCAGTATTTT.

J is TRBJ2-1 and V is TRBV15; TRBD2 aligns across 7 bases. The CDR3 extends over 14 amino acids. The germline gives CDR1 LNHNV, CDR2 YYDKDF (reference sequence). Trimming at V came to 0 bases and at J to 5 bases, leaving 1 base not matched to a gene. The CDR3 loop is CATSRDGLDNEQFF. In nucleotides, the CDR3 is TGTGCCACCAGCAGAGACGGACTAGACAATGAGCAGTTCTTC.

The rearrangement links TRBV6-1 to TRBJ1-6, with TRBD1 as a possible D gene (5 bases). This CDR3 is built from 17 residues. The germline CDR1 and CDR2 sequences are MNHNS and SASEGT. Between the trimmed V and J ends, which lost 2 bases and 4 bases, there was a span of 15 bases. The DNA of the CDR3 is TGTGCCAGCAGTGAAATAGGGGTAGGGGCTTATAATTCACCCCTCCACTTT. This codes for CASSEIGVGAYNSPLHF.

The V gene is TRBV30, the J gene TRBJ2-2, with 7 positions matching TRBD1. Germline CDR1 reads GTSNPN; CDR2 reads SVGIG (reference sequence). The V segment lost 8 bases and the J segment 5 bases; nucleotides outside the gene matches: 5. CDR3 length: 12 amino acids. The CDR3 here is CAQPTGTGELFF. CDR3 DNA: TGTGCCCAACCGACAGGGACCGGGGAGCTGTTTTTT. Full variable domain (remainder filled in from reference TRBV30 and TRBJ2-2): SQTIHQWPATLVQPVGSPLSLECTVEGTSNPNLYWYRQAAGRGLQLLFYSVGIGQISSEVPQNLSASRPQDRQFILSSKKLLLSDSGFYLCAQPTGTGELFFGEGSRLTVL.

The rearrangement uses TRBV9 and TRBJ2-4; D gene ambiguous. CDR1 is SGDLS and CDR2 is YYNGEE in the germline V gene. The CDR3 is 15 residues long. The germline V and J ends were trimmed by 0 bases and 8 bases, with 15 bases remaining between them. CDR3: CASSVGQAVRHIQYF. CDR3 DNA: TGTGCCAGCAGCGTAGGGCAGGCCGTAAGGCACATTCAGTACTTC.

The chain has TRBV7-9 and TRBJ2-5, with D possibly being TRBD1 or TRBD2 (5 bases each). CDR3 length: 15 amino acids. CDR1 is SEHNR, CDR2 FQNEAQ, per germline (reference sequence). Trimming removed 1 base from V and 2 bases from J, with 11 bases in between. CDR3 sequence: CASSLGLWGQETQYF. The CDR3 coding sequence is TGTGCCAGCAGCTTAGGTCTATGGGGGCAAGAGACCCAGTACTTC.

This clone was seen more than once but under ten times. The CDR3 DNA reads as TGTGCCAGCAGTAGGCAGGGGGCCTACGAGCAGTACTTC. It codes for CASSRQGAYEQYF. This chain links TRBV27 with TRBJ2-7; 7 nucleotides line up with TRBD1. The CDR3 runs 13 residues. J was trimmed by 2 bases and V by 5 bases; bases with no gene match: 3. CDR1 and CDR2 from the germline V gene are MNHEY and SMNVEV (reference sequence).

The chain has TRBV30 and TRBJ2-5; D gene unclear. The germline V and J ends were trimmed by 3 bases and 0 bases, with 5 bases remaining between them. The CDR3 contains 12 residues. Per the germline V gene, CDR1 is GTSNPN and CDR2 is SVGIG (reference sequence). CDR3 DNA: TGTGCCTGGAGCCGGGACCAAGAGACCCAGTACTTC. Amino acid sequence: CAWSRDQETQYF.

The CDR3 DNA reads TGTGCCAGCAGCTTCGTAGCGGGAGGGCACGAGCAGTACTTC. As protein: CASSFVAGGHEQYF. The rearrangement joins TRBV7-2 to TRBJ2-7; 11 positions match TRBD2. The germline CDR1 and CDR2 sequences are SGHTA and FQGNSA. The V segment lost 3 bases and the J segment 5 bases; nucleotides outside the gene matches: 3. The CDR3 has 14 amino acids.